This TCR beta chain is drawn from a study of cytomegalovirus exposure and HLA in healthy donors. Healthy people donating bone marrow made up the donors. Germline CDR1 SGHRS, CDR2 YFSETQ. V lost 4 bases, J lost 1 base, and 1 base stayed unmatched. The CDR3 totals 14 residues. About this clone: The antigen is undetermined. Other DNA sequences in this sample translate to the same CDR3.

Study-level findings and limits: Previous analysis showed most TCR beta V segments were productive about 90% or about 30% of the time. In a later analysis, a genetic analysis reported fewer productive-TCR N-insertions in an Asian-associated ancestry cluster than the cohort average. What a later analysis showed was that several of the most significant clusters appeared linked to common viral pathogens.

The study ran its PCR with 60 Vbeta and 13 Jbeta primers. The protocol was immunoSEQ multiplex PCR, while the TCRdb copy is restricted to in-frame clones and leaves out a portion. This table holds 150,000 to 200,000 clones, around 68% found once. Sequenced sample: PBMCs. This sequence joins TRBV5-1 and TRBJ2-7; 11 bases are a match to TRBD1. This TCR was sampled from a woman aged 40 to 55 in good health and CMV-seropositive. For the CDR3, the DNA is TGCGCCAGCAGCGGACAGGGGGCGTCCTACGAGCAGTACTTC. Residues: CASSGQGASYEQYF.